Presented here are 13 T cell receptor beta chains from one specimen sequenced in a study of molecular identifiers for immune sequencing clone quantification. In TCRdb, the PCR reads were re-called with MiXCR into one record per CDR3 protein. The sample has just under 650,000 distinct CDR3 sequences, just under 20% seen once; the top ten hold 0.85%. Source material: naive CD8+ T cells from blood, with Jurkat cell RNA spiked in. Regarding subset: FACS-sorted CD8+CD4-CCR7+CD45RA+ naive T cells. Receptor source: a human donor in good health. Some libraries in this study had Jurkat cell RNA spiked in.

This clonotype has at least ten counts. V and J are TRBV6-5 and TRBJ1-1; D gene uncertain. The V end lost 7 bases, the J end lost 1 base, and 25 bases lay between the germline ends. CDR3 size: 18 residues. Looked up from germline, CDR1 is MNHEY and CDR2 is SVGAGI. CDR3: CASTTTGVPSKWNTEAFF. The CDR3 DNA follows: TGTGCCAGCACCACAACTGGGGTCCCGTCCAAGTGGAACACTGAAGCTTTCTTT.

The chain joins TRBV7-9 to TRBJ2-1, with no clear D. Germline CDR1 and CDR2: SEHNR and FQNEAQ (reference sequence). V was trimmed by 5 bases and J by 10 bases, leaving 9 bases between them. This CDR3 contains 11 residues. The CDR3 DNA sequence: TGTGCCAGCAGCAGACCCACGGAGCAGTTCTTC. Translating gives CASSRPTEQFF.

This clonotype appeared a few times. The chain employs TRBV12-3 or TRBV12-4 and TRBJ2-1; 8 bases map to TRBD1. CDR3 size: 14 residues. J was trimmed by 6 bases and V by 8 bases; bases with no gene match: 9. CDR3: CASPERDRINEQFF. The CDR3 region has the DNA TGTGCCAGCCCCGAACGGGACAGGATCAATGAGCAGTTCTTC.

The chain recombines TRBV11-3 with TRBJ2-2; D uncertain. The ends were cut back, 5 bases at V and 5 bases at J, with 3 bases in the middle. The germline CDR1 and CDR2 sequences are SGHNT and YENEEA. The CDR3 covers 11 residues. The CDR3 loop is CASSETGELFF. CDR3 nucleotides: TGTGCCAGCAGCGAGACCGGGGAGCTGTTTTTT.

This clonotype was counted a few times. The chain has TRBV5-1 and TRBJ2-7; TRBD2 might be the D (6 bases). The CDR3 runs 17 residues. The germline V gene has CDR1 SGHRS and CDR2 YFSETQ. Trimming left V 0 bases short and J 5 bases short, with 21 bases between. The CDR3, as DNA: TGCGCCAGCAGCTTGGGGGGCCGGGACTCTGGGATAGACGAGCAGTACTTC. Its translation: CASSLGGRDSGIDEQYF.

With respect to this clonotype: The CDR3 does not end in the conserved phenylalanine or tryptophan, so this is likely a read error. The DNA is left out, because the CDR3 cannot be placed on it with certainty; the CDR3 is given as TCRdb lists it. The chain recombines TRBV27 with TRBJ1-5. Inclusive of both ends, the CDR3 amounts to 15 amino acids. Germline V CDR1 and CDR2: MNHEY, SMNVEV (reference sequence). CDR3 loop: CASSSTTYSNQPQRG.

A few counts support this clonotype. J is TRBJ2-1 and V is TRBV6-6; the D is unclear. Per germline, CDR1 MNHNY and CDR2 SVGAGI (reference sequence). Between the trimmed V and J ends, which lost 2 bases and 8 bases, there was a span of 7 bases. This CDR3 contains 12 residues. For the CDR3, the DNA is TGTGCCAGCAGTTACCAACCGGATGAGCAGTTCTTC. Protein product: CASSYQPDEQFF.

V gene TRBV12-3 or TRBV12-4 combines with J gene TRBJ1-2; D uncertain. The CDR3 runs to 15 residues. Trimming stripped 5 bases from V and 0 bases from J, with 13 bases between. In DNA form, the CDR3 reads TGTGCCAGCAGTAGCGAGTCACCTACTAACTATGGCTACACCTTC. It specifies CASSSESPTNYGYTF.

Ten or more counts support this clonotype. The chain combines TRBV7-9 with TRBJ2-5, with 14 nucleotides matching TRBD2. Trimming took 5 bases from V and 0 from J; bases not matched to a gene: 5. This CDR3 spans 17 amino acids. In germline, CDR1 is SEHNR, CDR2 FQNEAQ (reference sequence). For the CDR3, the DNA is TGTGCCAGCAGCAAAGGGACTAGCGGGAGTTACCAAGAGACCCAGTACTTC. It yields the protein CASSKGTSGSYQETQYF.

This clonotype occurred a few times. The CDR3 sequence is CASSPGGGAGEQYF. CDR3 in DNA: TGTGCCAGCAGCCCCGGTGGAGGGGCGGGCGAGCAGTACTTC. This chain uses TRBV25-1 with TRBJ2-7; TRBD2 is a possible D gene (6 bases). The ends were cut back, 6 bases at V and 6 bases at J, with 18 bases in the middle. Per germline, CDR1 MGHDK and CDR2 SYGVNS. The CDR3 is 14 residues long.

This clonotype was recorded many times. This rearrangement joins TRBV4-1 to TRBJ1-1; 7 nucleotides align to TRBD1. The germline V gene has CDR1 MGHRA and CDR2 YSYEKL. The CDR3 spans 15 residues. The V segment lost 5 bases and the J segment 4 bases; nucleotides outside the gene matches: 10. The CDR3 spells CASSENRGSGTEAFF. In DNA, the CDR3 is TGCGCCAGCAGCGAAAACAGGGGTTCGGGCACTGAAGCTTTCTTT.

This clonotype was picked up many times. The chain links TRBV27 to TRBJ2-3, with TRBD2 identical over 13 bases. The CDR3 sequence is 14 residues long. Trimming at V came to 6 bases and at J to 6 bases, leaving 3 bases not matched to a gene. CDR1 and CDR2 from the germline V gene are MNHEY and SMNVEV (reference sequence). The CDR3 DNA is TGTGCCAGCAGAAGGGGACTAGCGGGGGATACGCAGTATTTT. This encodes CASRRGLAGDTQYF.

For this clonotype: Mismatch with germline at one junction end may stem from a read error. The V gene is TRBV30, the J gene TRBJ2-3; 13 nucleotides line up with TRBD2. The CDR3 has 16 amino acids. Per the germline V gene, CDR1 is GTSNPN and CDR2 is SVGIG (reference sequence). CDR3 amino acids: CAWSTGTSGITDAQYF. The CDR3 nucleotides are TGTGCCTGGAGTACCGGGACTAGCGGGATCACAGATGCGCAGTATTTT.